This T cell receptor (beta chain) came from a study of T cell responses to AZD1222 COVID-19 vaccine. Findings and caveats of the study: Females outnumbered males among donors, who were mostly white British; clonal diversity was possibly underestimated. At baseline, seropositivity was found in only six or seven AZD1222 recipients.

Between the trimmed V and J ends, which lost 5 bases and 0 bases, there was a span of 16 bases. The CDR3 has 16 residues. CDR1 and CDR2 (germline): SEHNR, FQNEAQ (reference sequence). The assay was immunoSEQ multiplex PCR, and TCRdb's table has in-frame clones only and misses some. This sample has about 78,000 clones, with roughly 80% found just once. As regards this clone: Its antigen remains unknown.

This chain connects TRBV7-9 to TRBJ1-2; no definite D call. The sequence came from an adult in good health. The sample in question was peripheral blood, obtained on day 0 of AZD1222 vaccination. CDR3 in DNA: TGTGCCAGCAGCCAAGGGTCAGGCCAAGCTAACTATGGCTACACCTTC. Its protein is CASSQGSGQANYGYTF.